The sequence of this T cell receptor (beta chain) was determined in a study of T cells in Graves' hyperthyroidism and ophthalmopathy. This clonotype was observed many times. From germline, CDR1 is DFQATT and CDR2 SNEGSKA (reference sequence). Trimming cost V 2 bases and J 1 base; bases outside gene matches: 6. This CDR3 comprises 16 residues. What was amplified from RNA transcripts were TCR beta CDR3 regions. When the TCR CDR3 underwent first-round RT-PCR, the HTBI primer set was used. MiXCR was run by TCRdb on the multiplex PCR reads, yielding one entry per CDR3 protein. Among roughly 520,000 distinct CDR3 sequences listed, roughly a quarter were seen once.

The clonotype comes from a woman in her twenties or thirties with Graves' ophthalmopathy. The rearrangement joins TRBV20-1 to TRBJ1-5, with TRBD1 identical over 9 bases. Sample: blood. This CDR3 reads CSARPGTGLSNQPQHF. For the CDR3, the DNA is TGCAGTGCTAGACCCGGGACAGGGTTGAGCAATCAGCCCCAGCATTTT.